Shown below are 6 T cell receptor beta chains from a single sample sequenced in a study of CD4+ T cells in melanoma. Produced via immunoSEQ multiplex PCR; TCRdb's table is partial and in-frame only. The sample shows 15,000 to 20,000 clones, 81% of them seen only once. The sample taken for sequencing was cells from a culture (not recorded whether cultured in vitro). The source of these receptors is a human donor with melanoma.

The chain carries TRBV11-2 and TRBJ2-3; 7 bases are shared with TRBD2. The germline V gene encodes CDR1 SGHAT and CDR2 FQNNGV. Trimming removed 4 bases from V and 2 bases from J; junction bases left unmatched: 9. CDR3 length equals 16 residues. The chain's CDR3 is CASSSRLAQHTDTQYF. CDR3 nucleotide sequence: TGTGCCAGCAGCTCGAGACTAGCTCAGCACACAGATACGCAGTATTTT.

The chain joins TRBV20-1 to TRBJ1-4; 7 nucleotides line up with TRBD1. The CDR3 sequence is 11 residues long. Germline CDR1 reads DFQATT; CDR2 reads SNEGSKA (reference sequence). Trimming removed 4 bases from V and 7 bases from J; junction bases left unmatched: 0. The CDR3 is CSANRGEKLFF. CDR3 nucleotide sequence: TGCAGTGCTAACAGGGGTGAAAAACTGTTTTTT.

Only one count was recorded for this clone. The gene calls are TRBV19 and TRBJ1-4, with 8 bases aligning to TRBD1. The germline V gene has CDR1 LNHDA and CDR2 SQIVND (reference sequence). This CDR3 has 17 amino acids. J gave up 5 bases and V 5 bases, and 13 bases lay outside the gene matches. The CDR3 nucleotides are TGTGCCAGTAGTTTGTCCGTTGTCGGACAGGGAAATGAAAAACTGTTTTTT. As protein: CASSLSVVGQGNEKLFF.

V usage is TRBV6-5 and J usage is TRBJ2-3; D is unclear. The germline CDR1 and CDR2 sequences are MNHEY and SVGAGI. V lost 7 bases to trimming and J lost 4 bases, with 12 bases between them. There are 13 residues in the CDR3. The CDR3 loop is CASNPTAADTQYF. CDR3 sequence (DNA): TGTGCCAGCAACCCGACGGCTGCAGATACGCAGTATTTT.

This clone was observed a single time. This CDR3 is CASSSDRVWNEQYF. For the CDR3, the DNA is TGTGCCAGCAGCTCCGACAGGGTCTGGAACGAGCAGTACTTC. The chain combines TRBV7-2 with TRBJ2-7; 7 bases agree with TRBD1. The ends lost 4 bases at V and 5 bases at J; junction bases unmatched: 8. From germline, CDR1 is SGHTA and CDR2 FQGNSA. The CDR3 is 14 amino acids. The full variable domain, rest sourced from reference TRBV7-2 and TRBJ2-7, is GAGVSQSPSNKVTEKGKDVELRCDPISGHTALYWYRQSLGQGLEFLIYFQGNSAPDKSGLPSDRFSAERTGGSVSTLTIQRTQQEDSAVYLCASSSDRVWNEQYFGPGTRLTVT.

The V gene is TRBV4-1, the J gene TRBJ2-5; 7 bases match TRBD1. Trimming took 4 bases from V and 5 from J; bases not matched to a gene: 25. This CDR3 region has 20 residues. The germline V gene has CDR1 MGHRA and CDR2 YSYEKL. The CDR3 DNA reads as TGCGCCAGCAGCCCCGGACAGGTAGCCTTTAGCGCCCTTGGGTCGGAGACCCAGTACTTC. Translation gives CASSPGQVAFSALGSETQYF.